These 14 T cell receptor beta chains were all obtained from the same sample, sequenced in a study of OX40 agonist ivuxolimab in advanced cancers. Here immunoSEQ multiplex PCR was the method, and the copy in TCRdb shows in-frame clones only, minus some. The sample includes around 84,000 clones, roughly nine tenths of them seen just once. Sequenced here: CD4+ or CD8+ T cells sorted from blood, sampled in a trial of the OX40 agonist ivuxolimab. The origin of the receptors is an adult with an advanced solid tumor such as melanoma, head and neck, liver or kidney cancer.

DNA for the CDR3: TGCGCCAGCAGTTCCGGAACCGGGACCGCGAGGGTAGAGACCCAGTACTTC. It translates to CASSSGTGTARVETQYF. The rearrangement uses TRBV5-1 and TRBJ2-5; D is perhaps TRBD1 or TRBD2 (5 bases each). Trimming left V 5 bases short and J 4 bases short, with 24 bases between. The V gene's germline CDR1 is SGHRS and CDR2 YFSETQ. The length of the CDR3 is 17 residues.

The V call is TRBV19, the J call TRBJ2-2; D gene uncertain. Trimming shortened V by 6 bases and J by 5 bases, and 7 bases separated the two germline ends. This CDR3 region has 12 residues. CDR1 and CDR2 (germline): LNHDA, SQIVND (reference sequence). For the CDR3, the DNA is TGTGCCAGTAGGACTCGTACCGGGGAGCTGTTTTTT. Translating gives CASRTRTGELFF.

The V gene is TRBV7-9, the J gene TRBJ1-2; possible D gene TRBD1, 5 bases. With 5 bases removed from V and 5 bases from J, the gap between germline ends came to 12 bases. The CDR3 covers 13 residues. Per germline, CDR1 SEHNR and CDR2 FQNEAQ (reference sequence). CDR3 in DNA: TGTGCCAGCAGCCCCCGTGGGGCGTATGGCTACACCTTC. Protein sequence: CASSPRGAYGYTF. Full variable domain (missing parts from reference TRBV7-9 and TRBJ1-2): DTGVSQNPRHKITKRGQNVTFRCDPISEHNRLYWYRQTLGQGPEFLTYFQNEAQLEKSRLLSDRFSAERPKGSFSTLEIQRTEQGDSAMYLCASSPRGAYGYTFGSGTRLTVV.

The CDR3 DNA is TGTGCCAGCAACCAGGAGGGGTCGAACACCGGGGAGCTGTTTTTT. The encoded protein is CASNQEGSNTGELFF. The gene calls are TRBV2 and TRBJ2-2; tentative D call: TRBD2 (6 bases). CDR1 SNHLY and CDR2 FYNNEI come from the germline V gene. V was cut by 7 bases and J by 0 bases, with 12 bases left in between. The CDR3 has 15 residues.

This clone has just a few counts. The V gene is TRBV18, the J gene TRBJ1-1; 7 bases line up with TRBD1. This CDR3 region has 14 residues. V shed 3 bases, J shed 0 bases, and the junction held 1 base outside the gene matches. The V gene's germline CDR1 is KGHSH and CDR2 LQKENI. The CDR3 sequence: CASSPDRMNTEAFF. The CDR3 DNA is TGTGCCAGCTCACCGGACAGGATGAACACTGAAGCTTTCTTT.

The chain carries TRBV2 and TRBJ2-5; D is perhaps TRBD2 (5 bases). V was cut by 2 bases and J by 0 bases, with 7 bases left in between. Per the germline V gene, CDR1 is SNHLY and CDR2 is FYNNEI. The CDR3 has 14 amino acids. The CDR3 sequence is CASSEMDYQETQYF. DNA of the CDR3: TGTGCCAGCAGTGAAATGGACTACCAAGAGACCCAGTACTTC.

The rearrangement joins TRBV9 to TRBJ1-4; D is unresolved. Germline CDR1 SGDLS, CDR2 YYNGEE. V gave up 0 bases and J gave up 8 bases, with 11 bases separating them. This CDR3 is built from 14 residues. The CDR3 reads CASSVEHGEEKLFF. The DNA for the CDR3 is TGTGCCAGCAGCGTAGAACACGGTGAGGAAAAACTGTTTTTT.

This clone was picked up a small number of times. CDR3 loop: CASSQDPWGWQPQHF. The CDR3 region has the DNA TGCGCCAGCAGCCAAGATCCGTGGGGCTGGCAGCCCCAGCATTTT. The gene calls are TRBV4-1 and TRBJ1-5; D might be TRBD1 (5 bases). CDR1 MGHRA and CDR2 YSYEKL come from the germline V gene. The CDR3 has 15 residues. V was trimmed by 0 bases and J by 7 bases, leaving 13 bases between them.

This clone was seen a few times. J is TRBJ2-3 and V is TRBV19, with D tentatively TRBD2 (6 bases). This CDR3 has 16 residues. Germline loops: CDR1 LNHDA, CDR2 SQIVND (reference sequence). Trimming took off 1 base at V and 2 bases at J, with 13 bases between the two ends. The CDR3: CASSIAAGRYTDTQYF. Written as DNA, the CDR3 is TGTGCCAGTAGTATAGCGGCAGGGAGGTACACAGATACGCAGTATTTT.

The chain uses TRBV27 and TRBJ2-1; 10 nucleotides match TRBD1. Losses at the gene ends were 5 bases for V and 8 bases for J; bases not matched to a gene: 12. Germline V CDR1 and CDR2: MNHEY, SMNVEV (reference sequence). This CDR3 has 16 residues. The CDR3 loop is CASSKNRDRGRDEQFF. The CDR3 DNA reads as TGTGCCAGCAGTAAGAACCGGGACAGGGGAAGGGATGAGCAGTTCTTC.

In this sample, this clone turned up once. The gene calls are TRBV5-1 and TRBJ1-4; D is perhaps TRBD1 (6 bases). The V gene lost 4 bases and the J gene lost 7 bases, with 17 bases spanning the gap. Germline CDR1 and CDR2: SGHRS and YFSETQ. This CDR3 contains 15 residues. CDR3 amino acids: CASSLNGGGGEKLFF. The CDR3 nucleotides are TGCGCCAGCAGCCTTAACGGAGGGGGAGGTGAAAAACTGTTTTTT.

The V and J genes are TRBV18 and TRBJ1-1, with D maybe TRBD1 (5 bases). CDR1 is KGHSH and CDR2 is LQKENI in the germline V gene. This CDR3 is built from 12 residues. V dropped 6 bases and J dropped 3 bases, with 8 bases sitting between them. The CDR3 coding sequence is TGTGCCAGCTCGCCGGGGGACACTGAAGCTTTCTTT. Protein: CASSPGDTEAFF.

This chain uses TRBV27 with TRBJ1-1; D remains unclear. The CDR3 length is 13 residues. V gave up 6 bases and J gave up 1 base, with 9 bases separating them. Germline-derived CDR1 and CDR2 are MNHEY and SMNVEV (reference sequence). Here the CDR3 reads CASSLQTNTEAFF. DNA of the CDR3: TGTGCCAGCAGCCTACAGACGAACACTGAAGCTTTCTTT.

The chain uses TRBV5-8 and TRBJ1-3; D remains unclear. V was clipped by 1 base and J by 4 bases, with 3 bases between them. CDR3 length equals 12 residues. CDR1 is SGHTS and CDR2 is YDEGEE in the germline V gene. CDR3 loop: CASSLRGNTIYF. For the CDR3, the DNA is TGTGCCAGCAGCTTGAGAGGAAACACCATATATTTT. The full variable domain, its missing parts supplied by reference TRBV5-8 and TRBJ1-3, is EAGVTQSPTHLIKTRGQQATLRCSPISGHTSVYWYQQALGLGLQFLLWYDEGEERNRGNFPPRFSGRQFPNYSSELNVNALELEDSALYLCASSLRGNTIYFGEGSWLTVV.